Listed below are T cell receptor beta chains from one sample, sequenced in a study of monozygotic twins with cystic fibrosis. Sequenced by immunoSEQ multiplex PCR; TCRdb stores in-frame clones only, minus some. The data hold 30,000 to 35,000 clones, with approximately 92% observed a single time. Sequencing was performed on blood. Every receptor here comes from a girl aged 2 to 9 with cystic fibrosis. CDR3s include the opening cysteine and the closing phenylalanine or tryptophan. The order of the fields is J gene, clone size, V gene, D gene, CDR3 protein, CDR3 DNA. The D gene is left open where the match is weak. Not all rows give a size; the values are once, few, many and, for expanded clones, a class.

J gene: TRBJ2-3; clone size: NA; V gene: TRBV4-1; D gene: TRBD2; CDR3 protein: CASSQSFRVVAGDTDTQYF; CDR3 DNA: TGCGCCAGCAGCCAATCCTTCCGGGTCGTAGCGGGAGACACAGATACGCAGTATTTT
J gene: TRBJ2-1; clone size: NA; V gene: TRBV27; D gene: NA; CDR3 protein: CASSSASRYNEQFF; CDR3 DNA: TGTGCCAGCAGTTCGGCTAGCAGGTACAATGAGCAGTTCTTC
J gene: TRBJ1-1; clone size: NA; V gene: TRBV28; D gene: NA; CDR3 protein: CASSFAKAQRTEAFF; CDR3 DNA: TGTGCCAGCAGTTTTGCTAAGGCGCAGAGAACTGAAGCTTTCTTT
J gene: TRBJ1-1; clone size: NA; V gene: TRBV28; D gene: TRBD1; CDR3 protein: CATYQGGNTEAFF; CDR3 DNA: TGTGCCACCTATCAGGGGGGGAACACTGAAGCTTTCTTT
J gene: TRBJ2-7; clone size: NA; V gene: TRBV7-9; D gene: NA; CDR3 protein: CASSSDRQGGPYEQYF; CDR3 DNA: TGTGCCAGCAGCTCTGACAGACAGGGAGGGCCGTACGAGCAGTACTTC
J gene: TRBJ2-1; clone size: NA; V gene: TRBV9; D gene: NA; CDR3 protein: CASSDGDEQFF; CDR3 DNA: TGTGCCAGCAGCGACGGGGATGAGCAGTTCTTC
J gene: TRBJ1-5; clone size: NA; V gene: TRBV25-1; D gene: NA; CDR3 protein: CASSPTTGGNQPQHF; CDR3 DNA: TGTGCCAGCAGTCCGACCACGGGTGGCAATCAGCCCCAGCATTTT
J gene: TRBJ2-2; clone size: NA; V gene: TRBV7-8; D gene: TRBD1; CDR3 protein: CASSLVADRRTGELFF; CDR3 DNA: TGTGCCAGCAGCTTAGTCGCGGACAGGCGCACCGGGGAGCTGTTTTTT
J gene: TRBJ1-5; clone size: NA; V gene: TRBV12-5; D gene: TRBD1; CDR3 protein: CASGFSETGGHQPQHF; CDR3 DNA: TGTGCTAGTGGTTTCTCGGAGACAGGGGGTCATCAGCCCCAGCATTTT
J gene: TRBJ2-2; clone size: NA; V gene: TRBV19; D gene: NA; CDR3 protein: CASSLAANTGELFF; CDR3 DNA: TGTGCCAGTAGTTTAGCTGCGAACACCGGGGAGCTGTTTTTT
J gene: TRBJ1-4; clone size: NA; V gene: TRBV19; D gene: TRBD1; CDR3 protein: CASSSRTGGDEKLFF; CDR3 DNA: TGTGCCAGTAGTTCCAGGACAGGGGGCGATGAAAAACTGTTTTTT
J gene: TRBJ1-2; clone size: NA; V gene: TRBV9; D gene: TRBD1; CDR3 protein: CASSKGTGEGAIYGYTF; CDR3 DNA: TGTGCCAGCAGCAAAGGGACAGGGGAGGGGGCTATTTATGGCTACACCTTC
J gene: TRBJ1-3; clone size: NA; V gene: TRBV6-5; D gene: NA; CDR3 protein: CASSRQESRGNTIYF; CDR3 DNA: TGTGCCAGCAGCCGACAGGAGTCCAGGGGAAACACCATATATTTT
J gene: TRBJ1-1; clone size: few; V gene: TRBV28; D gene: NA; CDR3 protein: CATDGSTEAFF; CDR3 DNA: TGTGCCACCGATGGGAGCACTGAAGCTTTCTTT
J gene: TRBJ1-2; clone size: NA; V gene: TRBV6-5; D gene: TRBD1; CDR3 protein: CASGGQGANYGYTF; CDR3 DNA: TGTGCCAGCGGGGGACAGGGAGCTAACTATGGCTACACCTTC
J gene: TRBJ1-5; clone size: few; V gene: TRBV20-1; D gene: NA; CDR3 protein: CSAGEGLPQHF; CDR3 DNA: TGCAGTGCTGGCGAGGGTCTGCCCCAGCATTTT
J gene: TRBJ2-7; clone size: NA; V gene: TRBV5-1; D gene: NA; CDR3 protein: CASSFDRTYEQYF; CDR3 DNA: TGCGCCAGCAGCTTTGACAGAACCTACGAGCAGTACTTC
J gene: TRBJ2-5; clone size: NA; V gene: TRBV19; D gene: NA; CDR3 protein: CASKPWVGRETQYF; CDR3 DNA: TGTGCCAGTAAGCCATGGGTGGGGCGAGAGACCCAGTACTTC
J gene: TRBJ1-1; clone size: NA; V gene: TRBV27; D gene: NA; CDR3 protein: CASSPVNPTGYTEAFF; CDR3 DNA: TGTGCCAGCAGTCCAGTCAATCCCACAGGGTACACTGAAGCTTTCTTT
J gene: TRBJ1-5; clone size: NA; V gene: TRBV7-9; D gene: NA; CDR3 protein: CASSLDGEWAQPQHF; CDR3 DNA: TGTGCCAGCAGCTTAGATGGCGAATGGGCTCAGCCCCAGCATTTT
J gene: TRBJ1-5; clone size: NA; V gene: TRBV15; D gene: NA; CDR3 protein: CATSRDKQLTSISNQPQHF; CDR3 DNA: TGTGCCACCAGCAGAGATAAACAGTTAACCAGTATTAGCAATCAGCCCCAGCATTTT
J gene: TRBJ2-7; clone size: NA; V gene: TRBV19; D gene: TRBD2; CDR3 protein: CASSIGNSGVDLRDYEQYF; CDR3 DNA: TGTGCCAGTAGTATAGGAAATAGCGGGGTCGATTTAAGGGATTACGAGCAGTACTTC
J gene: TRBJ1-1; clone size: NA; V gene: TRBV2; D gene: NA; CDR3 protein: CASSTGGNTEAFF; CDR3 DNA: TGTGCCAGCAGTACTGGGGGCAACACTGAAGCTTTCTTT
J gene: TRBJ2-7; clone size: NA; V gene: TRBV5-4; D gene: NA; CDR3 protein: CASSLVGVGEQYF; CDR3 DNA: TGTGCCAGCAGCTTGGTCGGGGTGGGGGAGCAGTACTTC
J gene: TRBJ1-1; clone size: NA; V gene: TRBV29-1; D gene: NA; CDR3 protein: CSVPGEGIGWTEAFF; CDR3 DNA: TGCAGCGTCCCCGGGGAGGGGATAGGATGGACTGAAGCTTTCTTT
J gene: TRBJ1-1; clone size: NA; V gene: TRBV4-2; D gene: NA; CDR3 protein: CASSQGTPNTEAFF; CDR3 DNA: TGTGCCAGCAGCCAAGGGACGCCCAACACTGAAGCTTTCTTT
J gene: TRBJ2-4; clone size: NA; V gene: TRBV10-3; D gene: NA; CDR3 protein: CAISQVPGTYDIAKNIQYF; CDR3 DNA: TGTGCCATCAGTCAAGTACCCGGGACATACGATATAGCCAAAAACATTCAGTACTTC
J gene: TRBJ1-1; clone size: NA; V gene: TRBV10-3; D gene: NA; CDR3 protein: CAISEGGTEAFF; CDR3 DNA: TGTGCCATCAGTGAAGGGGGGACTGAAGCTTTCTTT
J gene: TRBJ1-2; clone size: NA; V gene: TRBV19; D gene: NA; CDR3 protein: CASSYRVSPNGNYGYTF; CDR3 DNA: TGTGCCAGTAGTTACAGGGTATCACCCAATGGAAACTATGGCTACACCTTC
J gene: TRBJ2-1; clone size: NA; V gene: TRBV18; D gene: TRBD2; CDR3 protein: CASSPLNGREYNEQFF; CDR3 DNA: TGTGCCAGCTCACCACTCAACGGGAGGGAGTACAATGAGCAGTTCTTC
J gene: TRBJ1-2; clone size: NA; V gene: TRBV6-5; D gene: TRBD1; CDR3 protein: CASSLQGNYGYTF; CDR3 DNA: TGTGCCAGCAGTTTACAGGGGAACTATGGCTACACCTTC
J gene: TRBJ2-7; clone size: once; V gene: TRBV4-1; D gene: TRBD1; CDR3 protein: CASPPGGPYEQYF; CDR3 DNA: TGCGCCAGCCCCCCAGGGGGCCCCTACGAGCAGTACTTC
J gene: TRBJ2-1; clone size: NA; V gene: TRBV7-2; D gene: NA; CDR3 protein: CASSLTPPANNEQFF; CDR3 DNA: TGTGCCAGCAGCTTAACGCCCCCCGCCAACAATGAGCAGTTCTTC
J gene: TRBJ1-4; clone size: NA; V gene: TRBV27; D gene: NA; CDR3 protein: CASSWQVNEKLFF; CDR3 DNA: TGTGCCAGCAGTTGGCAGGTCAATGAAAAACTGTTTTTT
J gene: TRBJ2-7; clone size: NA; V gene: TRBV9; D gene: TRBD1; CDR3 protein: CASSYTPGQWDEQYF; CDR3 DNA: TGTGCCAGCAGCTACACTCCGGGACAGTGGGACGAGCAGTACTTC
J gene: TRBJ2-7; clone size: NA; V gene: TRBV7-9; D gene: NA; CDR3 protein: CASSLVGGYEQYF; CDR3 DNA: TGTGCCAGCAGCTTAGTTGGGGGCTACGAGCAGTACTTC
J gene: TRBJ1-1; clone size: NA; V gene: TRBV7-6; D gene: NA; CDR3 protein: CASSIGMGSNTEAFF; CDR3 DNA: TGTGCCAGCAGCATAGGGATGGGGTCGAACACTGAAGCTTTCTTT
J gene: TRBJ1-4; clone size: NA; V gene: TRBV19; D gene: NA; CDR3 protein: CASSPFHGQSQKLFF; CDR3 DNA: TGTGCCAGTAGCCCATTTCACGGACAGTCTCAAAAACTGTTTTTT
J gene: TRBJ2-1; clone size: NA; V gene: TRBV28; D gene: NA; CDR3 protein: CAATTGPPNEQFF; CDR3 DNA: TGTGCCGCGACGACGGGGCCACCCAATGAGCAGTTCTTC
J gene: TRBJ2-7; clone size: NA; V gene: TRBV15; D gene: TRBD1; CDR3 protein: CATSSRDSNKYEQYF; CDR3 DNA: TGTGCCACCAGCAGCCGGGACAGCAACAAGTACGAGCAGTACTTC
J gene: TRBJ2-1; clone size: NA; V gene: TRBV29-1; D gene: NA; CDR3 protein: CSVTRMLYNEQFF; CDR3 DNA: TGCAGCGTCACCCGCATGTTATACAATGAGCAGTTCTTC
J gene: TRBJ2-5; clone size: once; V gene: TRBV7-9; D gene: TRBD2; CDR3 protein: CASSLVLAEEETQYF; CDR3 DNA: TGTGCCAGCAGCTTAGTCCTAGCGGAGGAGGAGACCCAGTACTTC
J gene: TRBJ2-5; clone size: NA; V gene: TRBV20-1; D gene: NA; CDR3 protein: CSAEHQETQYF; CDR3 DNA: TGCAGTGCAGAGCACCAAGAGACCCAGTACTTC
J gene: TRBJ2-5; clone size: NA; V gene: TRBV5-1; D gene: NA; CDR3 protein: CASSLAGETQYF; CDR3 DNA: TGCGCCAGCAGCTTGGCCGGCGAGACCCAGTACTTC
J gene: TRBJ2-5; clone size: few; V gene: TRBV29-1; D gene: TRBD1; CDR3 protein: CSVGQGRETQYF; CDR3 DNA: TGCAGCGTTGGACAGGGGAGAGAGACCCAGTACTTC
J gene: TRBJ1-1; clone size: NA; V gene: TRBV5-1; D gene: NA; CDR3 protein: CASSLDGSGAFF; CDR3 DNA: TGCGCCAGCAGCTTGGATGGCAGCGGAGCTTTCTTT
J gene: TRBJ2-3; clone size: NA; V gene: TRBV7-6; D gene: TRBD2; CDR3 protein: CASSFSGRQRTDTQYF; CDR3 DNA: TGTGCCAGCAGCTTTAGCGGGAGGCAGCGCACAGATACGCAGTATTTT
J gene: TRBJ1-2; clone size: NA; V gene: TRBV2; D gene: NA; CDR3 protein: CASNEKDTGYGYTF; CDR3 DNA: TGTGCCAGCAACGAGAAGGACACCGGCTATGGCTACACCTTC
J gene: TRBJ1-4; clone size: NA; V gene: TRBV11-2; D gene: NA; CDR3 protein: CASSLGYPRDVWANEKLFF; CDR3 DNA: TGTGCCAGCAGCTTAGGCTACCCCCGGGACGTTTGGGCTAATGAAAAACTGTTTTTT
J gene: TRBJ2-7; clone size: NA; V gene: TRBV7-8; D gene: NA; CDR3 protein: CASSPGPSAAYEQYF; CDR3 DNA: TGTGCCAGCAGCCCAGGACCCTCCGCGGCCTACGAGCAGTACTTC
J gene: TRBJ1-2; clone size: NA; V gene: TRBV9; D gene: NA; CDR3 protein: CASSGEGANYGYTF; CDR3 DNA: TGTGCCAGCAGCGGCGAAGGGGCTAACTATGGCTACACCTTC
J gene: TRBJ2-3; clone size: NA; V gene: TRBV5-1; D gene: TRBD2; CDR3 protein: CASSPGTSGGDTQYF; CDR3 DNA: TGCGCCAGCAGCCCAGGGACTAGCGGGGGGGATACGCAGTATTTT
J gene: TRBJ2-7; clone size: NA; V gene: TRBV4-3; D gene: NA; CDR3 protein: CASSQANREPYEQYF; CDR3 DNA: TGCGCCAGCAGCCAAGCAAACAGGGAGCCCTACGAGCAGTACTTC
J gene: TRBJ1-2; clone size: NA; V gene: TRBV4-1; D gene: NA; CDR3 protein: CASSPTGLNYGYTF; CDR3 DNA: TGCGCCAGCAGCCCGACCGGACTTAACTATGGCTACACCTTC
J gene: TRBJ2-3; clone size: NA; V gene: TRBV10-3; D gene: TRBD2; CDR3 protein: CAISEPGLAESTDTQYF; CDR3 DNA: TGTGCCATCAGTGAGCCGGGACTAGCGGAAAGCACAGATACGCAGTATTTT
J gene: TRBJ2-2; clone size: NA; V gene: TRBV28; D gene: NA; CDR3 protein: CASTPVGNTGELFF; CDR3 DNA: TGTGCCAGCACCCCGGTAGGGAACACCGGGGAGCTGTTTTTT
J gene: TRBJ2-7; clone size: NA; V gene: TRBV19; D gene: NA; CDR3 protein: CASSIIGVGNEQYF; CDR3 DNA: TGTGCCAGTAGTATAATTGGAGTGGGCAACGAGCAGTACTTC
J gene: TRBJ1-3; clone size: NA; V gene: TRBV6-6; D gene: TRBD1; CDR3 protein: CASTDRVANSGNTIYF; CDR3 DNA: TGTGCCAGCACCGACAGGGTTGCCAACTCTGGAAACACCATATATTTT
J gene: TRBJ1-2; clone size: NA; V gene: TRBV2; D gene: TRBD1; CDR3 protein: CASSEGQGAYGYTF; CDR3 DNA: TGTGCCAGCAGTGAGGGACAGGGGGCTTATGGCTACACCTTC
J gene: TRBJ2-7; clone size: NA; V gene: TRBV28; D gene: NA; CDR3 protein: CASIPHSGIGPYEQYF; CDR3 DNA: TGTGCCAGCATCCCCCACTCGGGGATTGGGCCTTACGAGCAGTACTTC